This T cell receptor (beta chain) was recovered during a study of Ad26.COV2.S vaccination and SARS-CoV-2 variants. As for the study in general: The COV1001 Ad26.COV2.S trial arm included the donor. Ad26.COV2.S was injected intramuscularly once or twice, 56 days apart.

Germline CDR1 MDHEN, CDR2 SYDVKM. Trimming removed 1 base from V and 5 bases from J, with 5 bases in between. This CDR3 contains 12 residues. This table comes from immunoSEQ multiplex PCR, and its TCRdb copy is limited to in-frame clones, with some not included. The data show fewer than 600,000 clones, around 89% seen once. The treatment was: about 20 received Ad26.COV2.S at low or high dose, single or two shots; about 5 received placebo; per-sample allocation not given. Vaccine and placebo recipients were sampled on day 63 after the first injection. The sequence derives from a person between 18 and 65 years old who received the Ad26.COV2.S COVID-19 vaccine or a placebo. The chain joins TRBV28 to TRBJ1-2; no clear D gene. The sample consisted of peripheral blood, taken in a trial of Ad26.COV2.S vaccine versus placebo. The CDR3 reads CASSLLGYGYTF. CDR3 DNA sequence: TGTGCCAGCAGTTTATTGGGGTATGGCTACACCTTC.